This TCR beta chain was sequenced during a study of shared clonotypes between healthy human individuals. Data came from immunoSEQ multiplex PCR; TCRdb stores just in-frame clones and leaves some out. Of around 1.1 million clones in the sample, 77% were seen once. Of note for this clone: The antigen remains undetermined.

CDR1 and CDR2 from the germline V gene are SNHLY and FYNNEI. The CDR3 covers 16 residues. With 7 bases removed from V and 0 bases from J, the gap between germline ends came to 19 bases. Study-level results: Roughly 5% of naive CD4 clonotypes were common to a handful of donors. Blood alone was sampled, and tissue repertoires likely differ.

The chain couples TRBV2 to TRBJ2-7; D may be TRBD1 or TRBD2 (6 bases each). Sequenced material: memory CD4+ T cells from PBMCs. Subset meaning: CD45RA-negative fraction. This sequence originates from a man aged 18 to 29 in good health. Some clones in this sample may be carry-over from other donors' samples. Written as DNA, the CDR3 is TGTGCCAGCACCGGAATCTCGGGGGCCCTCTCCTACGAGCAGTACTTC. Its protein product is CASTGISGALSYEQYF.